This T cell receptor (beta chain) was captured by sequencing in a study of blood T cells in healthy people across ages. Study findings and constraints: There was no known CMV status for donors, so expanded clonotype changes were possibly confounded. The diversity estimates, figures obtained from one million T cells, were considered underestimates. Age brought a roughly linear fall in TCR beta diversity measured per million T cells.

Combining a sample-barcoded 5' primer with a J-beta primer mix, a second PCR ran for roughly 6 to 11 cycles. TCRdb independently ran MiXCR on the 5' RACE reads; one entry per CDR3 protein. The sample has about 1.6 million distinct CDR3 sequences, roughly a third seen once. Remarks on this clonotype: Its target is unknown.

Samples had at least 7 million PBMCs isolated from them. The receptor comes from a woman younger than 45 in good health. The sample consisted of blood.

The CDR3 is CASSEGLHLSYEQYF. CDR3 DNA sequence: TGTGCCAGCAGTGAGGGACTCCATCTCTCCTACGAGCAGTACTTC. The chain has TRBV6-1 and TRBJ2-7, with a weak D call TRBD2 (6 bases). There are 15 residues in the CDR3. The V end lost 3 bases, the J end lost 0 bases, and 12 bases lay between the germline ends. CDR1 MNHNS and CDR2 SASEGT come from the germline V gene.